This T cell receptor (beta chain) was identified during a study of T cells in localized non-small cell lung cancer. Here immunoSEQ multiplex PCR was the method, and the copy in TCRdb shows in-frame clones only, minus some. In the table there are approximately 76,000 clones, 70% to 90% of which are singletons. Study-level results: Adjacent lung exhibited a median of about 50 among the 100 most abundant tumor clones.

In the case of this clone: The antigen is undetermined.

CDR3 size: 12 residues. CDR1 and CDR2 from the germline V gene are KGHSY and FQNENV. The germline V and J ends were trimmed by 4 bases and 2 bases, with 4 bases remaining between them. The rearrangement links TRBV16 to TRBJ2-3; no clear D. The TCR comes from a female donor aged 60 or older with stage I lung adenocarcinoma. The starting material was peripheral blood, obtained before any cancer treatment. The CDR3 here is CASSRATDTQYF. CDR3 DNA sequence: TGTGCCAGCAGCCGGGCCACAGATACGCAGTATTTT.